This paragraph reports one TCR beta chain. Its antigen is still unknown. No base quality information exists; no much larger clone differs at one position. These data come from a study of blood T cell repertoires in COVID-19 (TCRdb year 2020). In the study overall: Samples covering the acute and convalescent phases of COVID-19 were provided by collaborators in the United States, Italy and Spain. The material from the prospective study consisted of cDNA or gDNA derived from T cells, B-cell-depleted T cells, or PBMCs. Deeply sampled blood TCRbeta repertoires from subjects exposed to, actively infected with, or recovered from COVID-19 were included in the dataset. A freely available public database, intended as a resource for researchers studying the immune response to SARS-CoV-2, is where the repertoires were released. Samples were obtained from the ongoing ImmuneRACE study (first 160 participants) and from approximately 1,200 subjects provided by 6 global collaborators. The sample metadata nearly always contained a de-identified subject ID, COVID-19 status, age in years and sex. Where available, HLA class I and class II types were obtained from metadata supplied by the sample provider rather than from assay-based typing.

The immunoSEQ Assay, a bias-controlled multiplex PCR, was used to amplify TCRbeta CDR3 regions from genomic DNA. From the authors' description of their analysis: The number of nucleated cells in each sample was estimated by amplification of reference gene primers within the assay. Sequence reads were collapsed and filtered to measure the absolute abundance of every unique TCRbeta CDR3 rearrangement. Productive Simpson clonality was computed per sample as the square root of Simpson's diversity index over productive rearrangements. The clones in this table, taken by TCRdb from immuneACCESS, are in-frame only. Not every clone is retained; where verified, under half of the shortfall comes from an unresolved V gene, and the cause of the rest is unknown. V and J calls and clone size follow that table, whereas D and trimming were derived from the DNA. The sample has about 250,000 clones on record, just over 85% of them singletons. The ten biggest clones cover more than 1.2% of the sample.

Study-wide conclusions, independent of this receptor: How much clinical and demographic metadata was included differed by source and by participant, and the metadata was provided uncurated.

Each collaborating institution followed its own protocols to collect whole blood in K2EDTA tubes. For TCRbeta analysis, collaborators shipped samples in one of three forms: frozen whole blood, isolated PBMCs, or DNA extracted from either of those sample types. The CDR3 measures 14 amino acids from cysteine to phenylalanine. Only the CDR3 DNA stays, 42 bases, in frame from base 1. Sequences SGHNT (CDR1) and YENEEA (CDR2) are obtained from the germline V gene. Deletion took 2 bases off V and 5 bases off J, with a span of 12 bases between the germline ends. The TCR comes from a man older than 75 with acute or convalescent COVID-19. The sample taken for sequencing was peripheral blood. The chain employs TRBV11-3 and TRBJ2-5, and the D gene may be TRBD2, 5 bases matching. DNA sequence: TGTGCCAGCAGCTTATCTGCGGGTACCGAGACCCAGTACTTC. This gives the protein CASSLSAGTETQYF. Supplemented by the reference TRBV11-3 and TRBJ2-5 proteins around the CDR3, the complete variable domain is EAGVVQSPRYKIIEKKQPVAFWCNPISGHNTLYWYLQNLGQGPELLIRYENEEAVDDSQLPKDRFSAERLKGVDSTLKIQPAELGDSAVYLCASSLSAGTETQYFGPGTRLLVL.